Below, one T cell receptor beta chain is given with its context. This sample was taken from a study of cytomegalovirus exposure and HLA in healthy donors. Method: immunoSEQ multiplex PCR; TCRdb's copy keeps in-frame clones and lacks some. The sample shows some 90,000 clones, approximately 84% of them seen only once. The junction had 7 bases not matched to a gene; V was cut back by 3 bases and J by 2 bases. Germline CDR1 is SGHKS and CDR2 is YYEKEE (reference sequence). The CDR3 totals 16 residues. The TCR comes from a young man in good health and CMV-seropositive. The gene calls are TRBV5-5 and TRBJ2-7; 11 bases match TRBD2. Sequencing was done on a sample of PBMCs. In nucleotides, the CDR3 is TGTGCCAGCAGCTGGATAGGGACTAGCGGCCCCTACGAGCAGTACTTC. Residues: CASSWIGTSGPYEQYF.